Following are 28 T cell receptor beta chains from one sample sequenced in a study of early T cells in non-severe SARS-CoV-2 infection. TCRdb re-derived calls from the 5' RACE reads in MiXCR, one entry per CDR3 protein. Seen here are about 120,000 distinct CDR3 sequences, around 13% observed once, and the top ten hold approximately 3.5%. The specimen was whole blood, collected at baseline. Receptors originate from an adult who was a healthcare worker with PCR-confirmed SARS-CoV-2 infection or an uninfected control (not recorded which).

This chain connects TRBV19 to TRBJ2-3; 8 bases agree with TRBD1. This CDR3 has 14 residues. Germline CDR1 LNHDA, CDR2 SQIVND (reference sequence). V trimming: 9 bases; J trimming: 1 base; junction bases outside the gene matches: 6. The DNA of the CDR3 is TGTGCCAGCACTACGACAGGGGGCACAGATACGCAGTATTTT. Its translation: CASTTTGGTDTQYF.

The J gene is TRBJ2-1, the V gene TRBV6-5, with 8 bases matching TRBD2. CDR3 length: 15 residues. Germline V gene lookup returns CDR1 MNHEY and CDR2 SVGAGI. J lost 1 base, V lost 7 bases, and 6 bases had no gene match. DNA of the CDR3: TGTGCCAGCAAACTTTTAGCGGGGTCCTACAATGAGCAGTTCTTC. Protein product: CASKLLAGSYNEQFF.

As DNA, the CDR3 is TGTGCCAGCAGGGGAACAGGGACCACTGAAGCTTTCTTT. Protein sequence: CASRGTGTTEAFF. The chain joins TRBV6-5 to TRBJ1-1, with a possible D match to TRBD1 (6 bases). This CDR3 has 13 amino acids. V was clipped by 6 bases and J by 4 bases, with 12 bases between them. The V gene's germline CDR1 is MNHEY and CDR2 SVGAGI.

This clonotype was detected only a few times. This chain links TRBV29-1 with TRBJ2-2; D remains unclear. Per germline, CDR1 SQVTM and CDR2 ANQGSEA. The CDR3 has 16 amino acids. Trimming pared 3 bases from V and 7 bases from J, leaving 21 bases between. CDR3 DNA sequence: TGCAGCGTTGACCCCCAAGGGATAGGCAGGTTCGGGGAGCTGTTTTTT. Protein sequence: CSVDPQGIGRFGELFF.

J is TRBJ2-2 and V is TRBV7-6, with D hard to call. V dropped 0 bases and J dropped 4 bases, with 6 bases sitting between them. Germline V lookup: CDR1 SGHVS, CDR2 FNYEAQ. CDR3 length: 14 amino acids. The CDR3 here is CASSLAWGTGELFF. CDR3 in DNA: TGTGCCAGCAGCTTAGCGTGGGGCACCGGGGAGCTGTTTTTT.

The table lists this clonotype with many counts. The chain is built from TRBV7-8 and TRBJ2-3; D is ambiguous. Per germline, CDR1 SGHVS and CDR2 FQNEAQ. The ends were cut back, 3 bases at V and 6 bases at J, with 10 bases in the middle. The CDR3 contains 13 residues. The CDR3 is CASSFYPADTQYF. In DNA, the CDR3 is TGTGCCAGCAGCTTCTATCCGGCGGATACGCAGTATTTT.

The chain employs TRBV6-1 and TRBJ1-4, with D possibly being TRBD1 (5 bases). Germline V gene lookup returns CDR1 MNHNS and CDR2 SASEGT. The length of the CDR3 is 14 residues. Deletions cut 6 bases from V and 8 bases from J, with 16 bases between. This CDR3 reads CASSVRGEGEKLFF. Written as DNA, the CDR3 is TGTGCCAGCAGCGTTCGAGGGGAAGGAGAAAAACTGTTTTTT.

The chain carries TRBV7-9 and TRBJ1-1; tentative D call: TRBD1 (5 bases). This CDR3 is 16 amino acids long. The V gene lost 6 bases and the J gene lost 5 bases, with 22 bases spanning the gap. Germline V lookup: CDR1 SEHNR, CDR2 FQNEAQ (reference sequence). The CDR3 DNA follows: TGTGCCAGCAGACCGAATACTCAAAGGGGAGGGACTGAAGCTTTCTTT. Translating it yields CASRPNTQRGGTEAFF.

Only a few counts were recorded for this clonotype. The genes are TRBV28 and TRBJ2-1, with D unresolved. Germline V gives CDR1 MDHEN, CDR2 SYDVKM. The CDR3 is 14 residues long. Trimming removed 2 bases from V and 4 bases from J, with 9 bases in between. The CDR3 DNA sequence: TGTGCCAGCAGTTTAATCCGAAGTTACAATGAGCAGTTCTTC. It specifies CASSLIRSYNEQFF. The variable domain in full, completed from reference TRBV28 and TRBJ2-1, reads DVKVTQSSRYLVKRTGEKVFLECVQDMDHENMFWYRQDPGLGLRLIYFSYDVKMKEKGDIPEGYSVSREKKERFSLILESASTNQTSMYLCASSLIRSYNEQFFGPGTRLTVL.

A few counts support this clonotype. The chain is built from TRBV7-2 and TRBJ1-1; D perhaps matches TRBD1 (5 bases). The CDR3 spans 13 residues. Trimming shortened V by 5 bases and J by 13 bases, and 20 bases separated the two germline ends. Germline V gene sequence: CDR1 SGHTA, CDR2 FQGNSA. The CDR3 loop is CASSPELGGTVFF. The DNA for the CDR3 is TGTGCCAGCAGCCCGGAGCTAGGCGGGACGGTTTTCTTT. The full variable domain, with the rest looked up from reference TRBV7-2 and TRBJ1-1, is GAGVSQSPSNKVTEKGKDVELRCDPISGHTALYWYRQSLGQGLEFLIYFQGNSAPDKSGLPSDRFSAERTGGSVSTLTIQRTQQEDSAVYLCASSPELGGTVFFGQGTRLTVV.

This clonotype has only a few counts. The V and J genes are TRBV20-1 and TRBJ2-2; D possibly corresponds to TRBD2 (5 bases). The CDR3 length is 14 residues. V lost 5 bases to trimming and J lost 0 bases, with 10 bases between them. Germline V CDR1 and CDR2: DFQATT, SNEGSKA (reference sequence). The CDR3 coding sequence is TGCAGTGCTCCTGGGGAGTCGAACACCGGGGAGCTGTTTTTT. It codes for CSAPGESNTGELFF.

This clonotype was counted at least ten times. The gene calls are TRBV7-3 and TRBJ1-1; no definite D call. V lost 2 bases to trimming and J lost 1 base, with 11 bases between them. In germline, CDR1 is SGHTA, CDR2 FQGTGA. The CDR3 is 15 amino acids. CDR3 protein: CASSLAGNRNTEAFF. CDR3 sequence (DNA): TGTGCCAGCAGCTTAGCCGGGAACCGGAACACTGAAGCTTTCTTT.

V and J are TRBV20-1 and TRBJ2-5; 11 bases fit TRBD1. The CDR3 length is 13 residues. Losses at the gene ends were 7 bases for V and 5 bases for J; bases not matched to a gene: 6. Germline V gene sequence: CDR1 DFQATT, CDR2 SNEGSKA (reference sequence). The CDR3 region has the DNA TGCAGTGGCCGGACAGGGGGCCTCGAGACCCAGTACTTC. Its protein is CSGRTGGLETQYF.

This clonotype occurred a few times. The chain carries TRBV12-3 or TRBV12-4 and TRBJ2-2, with 9 bases fitting TRBD1. This CDR3 is 15 amino acids long. V shed 4 bases, J shed 5 bases, and the junction held 5 bases outside the gene matches. CDR3: CASSSSGTGTGELFF. CDR3 coding DNA: TGTGCCAGCAGTTCCTCCGGGACAGGGACCGGGGAGCTGTTTTTT.

This clonotype was seen repeatedly, ten times or more. The rearrangement joins TRBV4-1 to TRBJ2-1, with 11 bases lining up with TRBD2. Trimming took 4 bases from V and 4 from J; bases not matched to a gene: 3. Germline lookup yields CDR1 MGHRA and CDR2 YSYEKL. CDR3 length equals 15 residues. The CDR3 spells CASSLGLAEYNEQFF. DNA for the CDR3: TGCGCCAGCAGCCTGGGACTAGCGGAATACAATGAGCAGTTCTTC.

This clonotype was seen more than once but under ten times. The V gene is TRBV11-2, the J gene TRBJ2-7, with 8 bases matching TRBD1. The CDR3 sequence is 14 residues long. J lost 7 bases, V lost 1 base, and 6 bases had no gene match. Germline-derived CDR1 and CDR2 are SGHAT and FQNNGV. CDR3 residues: CASSLGQGAWEQYF. Here the CDR3 DNA reads TGTGCCAGCAGCTTAGGCCAGGGGGCGTGGGAGCAGTACTTC.

This clonotype was seen a few times. The chain combines TRBV29-1 with TRBJ1-1; D call uncertain. This CDR3 is built from 14 residues. Germline CDR1 is SQVTM and CDR2 is ANQGSEA. V gave up 6 bases and J gave up 0 bases, with 14 bases separating them. The CDR3 nucleotides are TGCAGCGTCCACAACCCTGGCGTGAACACTGAAGCTTTCTTT. This codes for CSVHNPGVNTEAFF.

The sample holds many counts of this clonotype. The V call is TRBV18, the J call TRBJ1-5; 7 bases map to TRBD1. CDR3 length: 15 residues. CDR1 KGHSH and CDR2 LQKENI come from the germline V gene. V was clipped by 4 bases and J by 5 bases; unmatched bases: 8. The CDR3: CASSQRQGADQPQHF. The CDR3 bases are TGTGCCAGCTCACAGAGACAGGGTGCGGATCAGCCCCAGCATTTT.

This sequence joins TRBV5-6 and TRBJ1-2; D ambiguous. The length of the CDR3 is 13 residues. Trimming took off 4 bases at V and 6 bases at J, with 13 bases between the two ends. CDR1 and CDR2 from the germline V gene are SGHDT and YYEEEE. CDR3 region: CASSPGLDHGYTF. The CDR3 region has the DNA TGTGCCAGCAGCCCCGGACTGGATCATGGCTACACCTTC.

The chain carries TRBV29-1 and TRBJ1-1; D is ambiguous. The CDR3 is 13 amino acids. V lost 6 bases and J 1 base, leaving 12 bases between the germline ends. The germline V gene encodes CDR1 SQVTM and CDR2 ANQGSEA. CDR3 region: CSVRGWGNTEAFF. Here the CDR3 DNA reads TGCAGCGTAAGAGGGTGGGGGAACACTGAAGCTTTCTTT.

In this sample, this clonotype turned up a few times. This chain uses TRBV2 with TRBJ2-3; 7 bases agree with TRBD1. This CDR3 comprises 13 residues. Germline loops: CDR1 SNHLY, CDR2 FYNNEI. Trimming cost V 5 bases and J 8 bases; bases outside gene matches: 7. CDR3 residues: CASSFNRGGTQYF. CDR3 sequence (DNA): TGTGCCAGCAGTTTTAACAGGGGTGGTACGCAGTATTTT. The full variable domain, completed using reference TRBV2 and TRBJ2-3, is EPEVTQTPSHQVTQMGQEVILRCVPISNHLYFYWYRQILGQKVEFLVSFYNNEISEKSEIFDDQFSVERPDGSNFTLKIRSTKLEDSAMYFCASSFNRGGTQYFGPGTRLTVL.

The J gene is TRBJ1-6, the V gene TRBV3-1; D is perhaps TRBD1 (5 bases). Germline V CDR1 and CDR2: LGHDT, YNNKEL (reference sequence). Trimming took off 3 bases at V and 8 bases at J, with 11 bases between the two ends. This CDR3 region has 14 residues. The CDR3: CASSQAGRDSPLHF. CDR3 in DNA: TGTGCCAGCAGCCAGGCAGGGAGGGATTCACCCCTCCACTTT.

This clonotype was observed many times. V usage is TRBV5-1 and J usage is TRBJ1-1; no clear D. The CDR3 has 12 residues. V was pared by 3 bases and J by 2 bases, with 5 bases between. From germline, CDR1 is SGHRS and CDR2 YFSETQ. The CDR3 bases are TGCGCCAGCAGCTATTCTAACACTGAAGCTTTCTTT. This encodes CASSYSNTEAFF.

This clonotype was detected only a few times. DNA for the CDR3: TGTGCCAGCAGCTCGCCGACAGGGGAGACTAATGAAAAACTGTTTTTT. Translation gives CASSSPTGETNEKLFF. The V call is TRBV7-6, the J call TRBJ1-4; 8 bases align to TRBD1. Germline-derived CDR1 and CDR2 are SGHVS and FNYEAQ. V was pared by 4 bases and J by 2 bases, with 6 bases of the junction left unmatched. There are 16 residues in the CDR3. Based on the CDR3 plus reference TRBV7-6 and TRBJ1-4, the full variable domain is GAGVSQSPRYKVTKRGQDVALRCDPISGHVSLYWYRQALGQGPEFLTYFNYEAQQDKSGLPNDRFSAERPEGSISTLTIQRTEQRDSAMYRCASSSPTGETNEKLFFGSGTQLSVL.

In this sample, this clonotype turned up a few times. The chain links TRBV7-2 to TRBJ2-3, with no clear D. CDR3 size: 17 residues. Germline V gives CDR1 SGHTA, CDR2 FQGNSA. V was pared by 6 bases and J by 6 bases, with 25 bases between. Here the CDR3 reads CASSRHGVGARIDTQYF. For the CDR3, the DNA is TGTGCCAGCAGTCGCCATGGAGTAGGAGCCCGGATTGATACGCAGTATTTT.

This clonotype was picked up a small number of times. The CDR3 nucleotides are TGTGCCAGCAGCCAAGGAGGGGGGGTAGAGCAGTTCTTC. Translated: CASSQGGGVEQFF. The rearrangement uses TRBV14 and TRBJ2-1, with D maybe TRBD2 (7 bases). The CDR3 runs to 13 residues. V gave up 1 base and J gave up 10 bases, with 11 bases separating them. Per germline, CDR1 SGHDN and CDR2 FVKESK.

This clonotype has a handful of counts. The chain has TRBV28 and TRBJ2-5; 9 nucleotides align to TRBD1. CDR1 is MDHEN and CDR2 is SYDVKM in the germline V gene. V was clipped by 2 bases and J by 5 bases; unmatched bases: 6. CDR3 length equals 15 residues. The CDR3 DNA is TGTGCCAGCAGTTTACCTGGGACAGGGAAGGAGACCCAGTACTTC. This translates into CASSLPGTGKETQYF.

The rearrangement joins TRBV27 to TRBJ2-3; maybe TRBD2 (7 bases). This CDR3 spans 16 amino acids. Trimming removed 3 bases from V and 3 bases from J, with 16 bases in between. Looked up from germline, CDR1 is MNHEY and CDR2 is SMNVEV (reference sequence). The DNA of the CDR3 is TGTGCCAGCAGTTTGGTGGGGGGGCGGAGTACAGATACGCAGTATTTT. Translation: CASSLVGGRSTDTQYF.